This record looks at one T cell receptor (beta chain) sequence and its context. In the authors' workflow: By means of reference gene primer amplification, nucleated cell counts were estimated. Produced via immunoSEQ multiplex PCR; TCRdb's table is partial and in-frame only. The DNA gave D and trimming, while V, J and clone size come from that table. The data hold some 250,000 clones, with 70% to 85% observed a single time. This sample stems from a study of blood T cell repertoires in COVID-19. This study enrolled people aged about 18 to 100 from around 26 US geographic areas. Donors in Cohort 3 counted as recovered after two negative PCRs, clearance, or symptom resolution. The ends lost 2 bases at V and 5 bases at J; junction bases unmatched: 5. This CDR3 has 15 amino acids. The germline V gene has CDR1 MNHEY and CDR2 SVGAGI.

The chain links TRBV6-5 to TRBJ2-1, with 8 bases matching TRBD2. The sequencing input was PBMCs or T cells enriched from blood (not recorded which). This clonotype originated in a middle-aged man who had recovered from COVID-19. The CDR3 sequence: CASSYGSGRNNEQFF. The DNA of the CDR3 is TGTGCCAGCAGTTACGGAAGCGGGAGAAACAATGAGCAGTTCTTC.